The 30 T cell receptor beta chains in this list originate from one sample, sequenced in a study of shared clonotypes between healthy human individuals. Clones were read by immunoSEQ multiplex PCR, and TCRdb kept only the in-frame ones, dropping some. The table lists 2 million to 2.5 million clones, just over 90% of them singletons. The sample comprised naive CD4+ T cells from PBMCs. The subset is: CD45RA+ positively selected. All receptors come from a man aged 18 to 30 in good health. Some clones in this sample may be carry-over from other donors' samples.

Details on this clone: The identical CDR3 is also encoded by other nucleotide sequences in the sample. The chain joins TRBV30 to TRBJ2-5, with a weak D call TRBD2 (5 bases). This CDR3 spans 11 amino acids. Trimming took off 3 bases at V and 4 bases at J, with 6 bases between the two ends. Germline assignment: CDR1 GTSNPN and CDR2 SVGIG (reference sequence). In DNA, the CDR3 is TGTGCCTGGAGCGAGGGAGAGACCCAGTACTTC. It translates to CAWSEGETQYF.

The chain is built from TRBV14 and TRBJ2-7; maybe TRBD2 (6 bases). This CDR3 is 13 amino acids long. The germline V gene has CDR1 SGHDN and CDR2 FVKESK. Trimming cost V 3 bases and J 6 bases, with 12 bases left between them. CDR3 in amino acids: CASSQGTGREQYF. The CDR3 DNA is TGTGCCAGCAGCCAGGGGACTGGCCGCGAGCAGTACTTC.

The J gene is TRBJ2-1, the V gene TRBV5-4; 8 bases agree with TRBD2. V dropped 1 base and J dropped 4; count of bases not matched to a gene: 1. Germline CDR1 SGHNT, CDR2 YYREEE (reference sequence). This CDR3 spans 14 amino acids. The CDR3 protein is CASSLTSGYNEQFF. The CDR3 DNA follows: TGTGCCAGCAGCTTGACTAGCGGTTACAATGAGCAGTTCTTC.

V and J are TRBV7-2 and TRBJ2-3, with 14 positions matching TRBD2. The CDR3 is 17 residues long. Losses at the gene ends were 5 bases for V and 4 bases for J; bases not matched to a gene: 8. Germline V lookup: CDR1 SGHTA, CDR2 FQGNSA. CDR3 DNA sequence: TGTGCCAGCAGCCCACTGGGACTAGCGGGAGAGCCAGATACGCAGTATTTT. It yields the protein CASSPLGLAGEPDTQYF.

This clone was detected once. This rearrangement joins TRBV11-1 to TRBJ2-2; 7 nucleotides align to TRBD1. J was trimmed by 0 bases and V by 4 bases; bases with no gene match: 2. The germline CDR1 and CDR2 sequences are SGHAT and FQDESV (reference sequence). This CDR3 has 15 amino acids. CDR3 nucleotides: TGTGCCAGCAGCTCGACAGGGTCGAACACCGGGGAGCTGTTTTTT. Translated: CASSSTGSNTGELFF.

The V gene is TRBV7-9, the J gene TRBJ2-1, with TRBD2 identical over 7 bases. The CDR3 sequence is 15 residues long. CDR1 and CDR2 (germline): SEHNR, FQNEAQ (reference sequence). With 5 bases clipped from V and 9 bases from J, the junction kept 13 bases outside the gene matches. The CDR3 reads CASSPPGSGNGEQFF. DNA of the CDR3: TGTGCCAGCAGCCCTCCCGGGAGCGGGAATGGTGAGCAGTTCTTC. Together with reference TRBV7-9 and TRBJ2-1, the CDR3 gives the full variable domain: DTGVSQNPRHKITKRGQNVTFRCDPISEHNRLYWYRQTLGQGPEFLTYFQNEAQLEKSRLLSDRFSAERPKGSFSTLEIQRTEQGDSAMYLCASSPPGSGNGEQFFGPGTRLTVL.

As regards this clone: The sample holds other DNA sequences that translate to the same CDR3. This rearrangement joins TRBV7-2 to TRBJ2-1; the D gene is possibly TRBD2 (6 bases). The germline CDR1 and CDR2 sequences are SGHTA and FQGNSA. V lost 1 base and J lost 0, with 7 bases in between. This CDR3 comprises 15 residues. The CDR3 spells CASSLVADSYNEQFF. The CDR3 DNA reads TGTGCCAGCAGCTTAGTAGCGGACTCCTACAATGAGCAGTTCTTC. The variable domain in full, completed from reference TRBV7-2 and TRBJ2-1, reads GAGVSQSPSNKVTEKGKDVELRCDPISGHTALYWYRQSLGQGLEFLIYFQGNSAPDKSGLPSDRFSAERTGGSVSTLTIQRTQQEDSAVYLCASSLVADSYNEQFFGPGTRLTVL.

This clone came up once. The chain links TRBV19 to TRBJ1-1, with 8 bases that match TRBD1. CDR1 and CDR2 (germline): LNHDA, SQIVND (reference sequence). The ends lost 5 bases at V and 1 base at J; junction bases unmatched: 6. This CDR3 is built from 15 residues. The DNA for the CDR3 is TGTGCCAGTAGTCAACAGGGGGTGAAGAACACTGAAGCTTTCTTT. It yields the protein CASSQQGVKNTEAFF.

The chain carries TRBV25-1 and TRBJ1-1, with no clear D. Trimming cost V 5 bases and J 6 bases, with 13 bases left between them. The CDR3 totals 13 residues. CDR1 MGHDK and CDR2 SYGVNS come from the germline V gene. The chain's CDR3 is CASSSPRAAEAFF. Here the CDR3 DNA reads TGTGCCAGCAGTTCCCCAAGGGCAGCTGAAGCTTTCTTT. Looking up the rest from reference TRBV25-1 and TRBJ1-1 gives the full variable domain: EADIYQTPRYLVIGTGKKITLECSQTMGHDKMYWYQQDPGMELHLIHYSYGVNSTEKGDLSSESTVSRIRTEHFPLTLESARPSHTSQYLCASSSPRAAEAFFGQGTRLTVV.

V and J are TRBV6-5 and TRBJ2-5; 7 nucleotides match TRBD1. The CDR3 spans 15 residues. Germline CDR1 and CDR2: MNHEY and SVGAGI. Unmatched junction bases numbered 7, after V lost 2 bases and J lost 4 bases. The CDR3 nucleotides are TGTGCCAGCAGTTACCTACGACAGGGTCTAGAGACCCAGTACTTC. It yields the protein CASSYLRQGLETQYF.

The chain joins TRBV28 to TRBJ2-7; TRBD1 agrees at 7 bases. Losses at the gene ends were 6 bases for V and 3 bases for J; bases not matched to a gene: 11. CDR1 MDHEN and CDR2 SYDVKM come from the germline V gene. The CDR3 covers 15 residues. The CDR3 nucleotides read TGTGCCAGCAGCTTCGGCTACCGGGACAGCTACGAGCAGTACTTC. It translates to CASSFGYRDSYEQYF.

The genes are TRBV25-1 and TRBJ2-3, with D unresolved. Trimming removed 5 bases at V and 0 bases at J, with 12 bases between. Germline V gene data show CDR1 as MGHDK and CDR2 as SYGVNS. This CDR3 has 15 amino acids. In DNA form, the CDR3 reads TGTGCCAGCAGTTCTCGACTGGTTAGCACAGATACGCAGTATTTT. Translating gives CASSSRLVSTDTQYF.

The V gene is TRBV2, the J gene TRBJ1-1, with 8 positions matching TRBD1. This CDR3 region has 15 residues. Trimming removed 6 bases from V and 2 bases from J; junction bases left unmatched: 8. In germline, CDR1 is SNHLY, CDR2 FYNNEI. Written as DNA, the CDR3 is TGTGCCAGCAGAGCCCGGACAGGGATCAACACTGAAGCTTTCTTT. Translation: CASRARTGINTEAFF.

Only one count was recorded for this clone. The chain links TRBV28 to TRBJ1-4; 8 bases align to TRBD1. CDR1 is MDHEN, CDR2 SYDVKM, per germline. The CDR3 spans 19 residues. After removal of 5 bases from V and 5 bases from J, the junction contained 19 bases not matched to a gene. The CDR3 coding sequence is TGTGCCAGCAGTCCTGGACAGGGTTCCTCCCCTTGGGTGAATGAAAAACTGTTTTTT. The encoded protein is CASSPGQGSSPWVNEKLFF.

The CDR3 is CAWSVNTLVGTQYF. In DNA form, the CDR3 reads TGTGCCTGGAGTGTAAATACACTTGTGGGGACCCAGTACTTC. The chain is built from TRBV30 and TRBJ2-5; no reliable D call. This CDR3 is built from 14 residues. CDR1 and CDR2 (germline): GTSNPN, SVGIG (reference sequence). Trimming took 0 bases from V and 7 from J, leaving 15 bases between them.

In DNA form, the CDR3 reads TGTGCCAGCAGCTTAACATCGGGACTAGCGGGAGTCAGGCAGTACTTC. The encoded protein is CASSLTSGLAGVRQYF. V is TRBV7-3 and J is TRBJ2-7; TRBD2 aligns across 14 bases. From germline, CDR1 is SGHTA and CDR2 FQGTGA. The CDR3 has 16 amino acids. The V gene end was trimmed by 0 bases and the J gene end by 9 bases; junction bases not matched to a gene: 7.

The V gene is TRBV10-3, the J gene TRBJ2-3, with 10 bases that match TRBD2. The junction had 7 bases not matched to a gene; V was cut back by 1 base and J by 0 bases. Germline V gene data show CDR1 as ENHRY and CDR2 as SYGVKD. CDR3 length: 18 residues. CDR3 nucleotide sequence: TGTGCCATCAGTGAGTGGGGTAGCGGGAGGTCTAGCACAGATACGCAGTATTTT. Amino acids: CAISEWGSGRSSTDTQYF.

CDR3 sequence (DNA): TGTGCCAGCAGTCCCGGACAGGGAAGGGATCAGCCCCAGCATTTT. It encodes CASSPGQGRDQPQHF. The chain joins TRBV27 to TRBJ1-5; 8 bases fit TRBD1. Germline CDR1 reads MNHEY; CDR2 reads SMNVEV (reference sequence). CDR3 length: 15 residues. The junction had 8 bases not matched to a gene; V was cut back by 5 bases and J by 5 bases.

In its sample, this clone was seen once. The genes are TRBV6-1 and TRBJ2-5; the D gene could be TRBD1 or TRBD2 (5 bases each). CDR1 is MNHNS and CDR2 is SASEGT in the germline V gene. Trimming took off 6 bases at V and 5 bases at J, with 10 bases between the two ends. This CDR3 contains 12 residues. CDR3 residues: CASRGTLETQYF. In DNA, the CDR3 is TGTGCCAGCAGGGGGACCCTGGAGACCCAGTACTTC.

This clone was observed once. The V call is TRBV28, the J call TRBJ1-4; the match to TRBD1 covers 10 bases. The CDR3 extends over 17 amino acids. Unmatched junction bases numbered 16, after V lost 8 bases and J lost 7 bases. Germline V gene sequence: CDR1 MDHEN, CDR2 SYDVKM. The CDR3 nucleotides are TGTGCCAGCTATGCCCCGGGACAGGGGAGGGCGGGTGAAAAACTGTTTTTT. Its protein product is CASYAPGQGRAGEKLFF.

This chain joins TRBV6-5 and TRBJ2-7; unclear D gene. V was pared by 0 bases and J by 4 bases, with 7 bases between. The CDR3 totals 13 residues. CDR1 MNHEY and CDR2 SVGAGI come from the germline V gene. The CDR3 nucleotides are TGTGCCAGCAGTTACTCAAGAGAGTACGAGCAGTACTTC. It codes for CASSYSREYEQYF.

This clone is a singleton in its sample. The identical CDR3 is also encoded by other nucleotide sequences in the sample. The rearrangement uses TRBV7-3 and TRBJ2-5; 16 bases are a match to TRBD2. The CDR3 has 16 residues. The V gene end was trimmed by 5 bases and the J gene end by 5 bases; junction bases not matched to a gene: 5. The germline CDR1 and CDR2 sequences are SGHTA and FQGTGA. The CDR3 loop is CASSPGTSGRGETQYF. CDR3 coding DNA: TGTGCCAGCAGCCCCGGGACTAGCGGGAGGGGGGAGACCCAGTACTTC.

The chain is built from TRBV30 and TRBJ2-5; D ambiguous. The V gene lost 2 bases and the J gene lost 0 bases, with 16 bases spanning the gap. Germline assignment: CDR1 GTSNPN and CDR2 SVGIG (reference sequence). This CDR3 contains 16 residues. The CDR3 DNA is TGTGCCTGGAGTCCCTTTGGCGGTCCTTACCAAGAGACCCAGTACTTC. This gives the protein CAWSPFGGPYQETQYF.

The DNA of the CDR3 is TGTGCCAGTAGTATCCGGGTTGACTCTGGGGCCAACGTCCTGACTTTC. As protein: CASSIRVDSGANVLTF. V gene TRBV19 combines with J gene TRBJ2-6, with unresolved D. Trimming left V 3 bases short and J 0 bases short, with 9 bases between. Looked up from germline, CDR1 is LNHDA and CDR2 is SQIVND (reference sequence). CDR3 length equals 16 residues.

This chain joins TRBV5-4 and TRBJ2-2; 8 bases map to TRBD1. J lost 4 bases, V lost 1 base, and 6 bases had no gene match. The CDR3 has 16 amino acids. Germline V gene data show CDR1 as SGHNT and CDR2 as YYREEE (reference sequence). The DNA for the CDR3 is TGTGCCAGCAGCTTGCCAGCAACAGGGGGCACCGGGGAGCTGTTTTTT. Translation gives CASSLPATGGTGELFF. The complete variable domain, with remaining parts taken from reference TRBV5-4 and TRBJ2-2, reads ETGVTQSPTHLIKTRGQQVTLRCSSQSGHNTVSWYQQALGQGPQFIFQYYREEENGRGNFPPRFSGLQFPNYSSELNVNALELDDSALYLCASSLPATGGTGELFFGEGSRLTVL.

This clone was seen a single time. The sample contains more than one DNA sequence encoding this CDR3. The rearrangement uses TRBV29-1 and TRBJ1-1; possibly TRBD1 for D (5 bases). CDR1 SQVTM and CDR2 ANQGSEA come from the germline V gene. With 7 bases removed from V and 0 bases from J, the gap between germline ends came to 12 bases. The CDR3 extends over 13 amino acids. The CDR3 reads CSAGGRMNTEAFF. The CDR3 DNA sequence: TGCAGCGCTGGGGGACGGATGAACACTGAAGCTTTCTTT.

The V and J genes are TRBV28 and TRBJ1-1; D is possibly TRBD1 (5 bases). This CDR3 is built from 14 residues. Trimming removed 6 bases at V and 4 bases at J, with 15 bases between. Per germline, CDR1 MDHEN and CDR2 SYDVKM. The CDR3 DNA reads TGTGCCAGCAGCATGACCGCCGGGACCACTGAAGCTTTCTTT. It specifies CASSMTAGTTEAFF.

As concerns this clone: This specimen includes other DNA sequences encoding the same CDR3. This chain connects TRBV20-1 to TRBJ1-2; D call uncertain. The germline gives CDR1 DFQATT, CDR2 SNEGSKA (reference sequence). The CDR3 consists of 11 residues. Trimming cost V 3 bases and J 3 bases, with 5 bases left between them. The CDR3 here is CSARTDYGYTF. The CDR3, as DNA: TGCAGTGCTAGGACGGACTATGGCTACACCTTC.

The chain links TRBV7-9 to TRBJ1-1; D is ambiguous. V was shortened by 2 bases and J by 11 bases, with 27 bases between the two germline ends. There are 17 residues in the CDR3. Germline CDR1 reads SEHNR; CDR2 reads FQNEAQ (reference sequence). The CDR3 DNA sequence: TGTGCCAGCAGCTTATATGTTGACGTAAGGGTAATTGGGAGGGCTTTCTTT. This sequence encodes CASSLYVDVRVIGRAFF. Full variable domain (missing parts from reference TRBV7-9 and TRBJ1-1): DTGVSQNPRHKITKRGQNVTFRCDPISEHNRLYWYRQTLGQGPEFLTYFQNEAQLEKSRLLSDRFSAERPKGSFSTLEIQRTEQGDSAMYLCASSLYVDVRVIGRAFFGQGTRLTVV.

V usage is TRBV28 and J usage is TRBJ2-7; possibly TRBD1 or TRBD2 for D (5 bases each). In germline, CDR1 is MDHEN, CDR2 SYDVKM. With 11 bases removed from V and 3 bases from J, the gap between germline ends came to 14 bases. The CDR3 sequence is 12 residues long. CDR3 amino acids: CAGGTGNYEQYF. In nucleotides, the CDR3 is TGTGCCGGTGGGACGGGCAACTACGAGCAGTACTTC.